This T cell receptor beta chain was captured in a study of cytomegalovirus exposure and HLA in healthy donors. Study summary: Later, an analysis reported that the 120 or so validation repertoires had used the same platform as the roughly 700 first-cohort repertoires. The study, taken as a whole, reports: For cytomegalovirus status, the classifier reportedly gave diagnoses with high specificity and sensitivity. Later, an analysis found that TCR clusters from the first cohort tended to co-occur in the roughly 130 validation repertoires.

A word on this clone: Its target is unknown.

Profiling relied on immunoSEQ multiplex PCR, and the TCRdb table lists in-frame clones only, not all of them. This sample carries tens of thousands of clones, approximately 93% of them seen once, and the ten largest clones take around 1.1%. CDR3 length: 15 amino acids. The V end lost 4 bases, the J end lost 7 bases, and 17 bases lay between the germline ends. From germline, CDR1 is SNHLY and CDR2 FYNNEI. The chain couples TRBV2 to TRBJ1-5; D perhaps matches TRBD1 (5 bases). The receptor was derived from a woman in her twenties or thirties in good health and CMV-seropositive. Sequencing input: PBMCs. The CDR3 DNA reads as TGTGCCAGCAGTGCGGAATCTTTGGGGCTCCAGCCCCAGCATTTT. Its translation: CASSAESLGLQPQHF.